A single T cell receptor beta chain is shown here with its context. The antigen is unknown. The sample is drawn from a study of T cell repertoires in cytomegalovirus infection. V lost 4 bases and J 8 bases, leaving 12 bases between the germline ends. This CDR3 region has 13 residues. Germline CDR1 reads SGHVS; CDR2 reads FQNEAQ. TCRdb re-derived calls from the reads in MiXCR, one entry per CDR3 protein. The sample lists roughly 700,000 distinct CDR3 sequences; approximately 33% were seen once. The sample in question was cultured PBMCs, obtained from culture after CMV antigen stimulation. The sequence came from a human donor in good health (CMV status not recorded). Some clones in this sample may be carry-over from other donors' samples. This rearrangement joins TRBV7-8 to TRBJ2-1; D is unresolved. CDR3 DNA: TGTGCCAGCAGCTCCACCGCGTTCGATGAGCAGTTCTTC. Its translation: CASSSTAFDEQFF. The complete variable domain, with remaining parts taken from reference TRBV7-8 and TRBJ2-1, reads GAGVSQSPRYKVAKRGQDVALRCDPISGHVSLFWYQQALGQGPEFLTYFQNEAQLDKSGLPSDRFFAERPEGSVSTLKIQRTQQEDSAVYLCASSSTAFDEQFFGPGTRLTVL.